One and the same sample provided the 21 T cell receptor beta chains below, sequenced in a study of T-cell reconstitution after alpha-beta-depleted transplantation in children. This sample's TCRbeta library carried unique molecular identifier barcodes. TCRdb reprocessed the PCR reads with MiXCR, giving one entry per CDR3 protein. The sample contains 610,000 or so distinct CDR3 sequences, more than 20% of which appear only once. Sample: PBMCs, taken before TCRalphabeta/CD19-depleted stem cell transplant. The origin of the receptors is a boy in the first two years of life with Wiskott-Aldrich syndrome, due to receive a stem cell transplant.

The J gene is TRBJ2-5, the V gene TRBV20-1, with a weak D call TRBD2 (6 bases). Germline V gene sequence: CDR1 DFQATT, CDR2 SNEGSKA (reference sequence). CDR3 length equals 13 residues. V was cut by 7 bases and J by 5 bases, with 17 bases left in between. CDR3 in amino acids: CSVKEGLGETQYF. The CDR3, as DNA: TGCAGTGTCAAGGAGGGGCTAGGCGAGACCCAGTACTTC.

The chain recombines TRBV27 with TRBJ1-6; possible D gene TRBD1, 5 bases. Germline CDR1 and CDR2: MNHEY and SMNVEV (reference sequence). Trimming cost V 8 bases and J 7 bases, with 24 bases left between them. The CDR3 totals 17 residues. CDR3 sequence (DNA): TGTGCCAGCGTAGGAATCCAGGGTTCATACGTGAATTCACCCCTCCACTTT. It translates to CASVGIQGSYVNSPLHF.

This clonotype was observed a handful of times. The gene calls are TRBV20-1 and TRBJ1-4; 9 positions match TRBD1. The CDR3 is 14 residues long. Germline-derived CDR1 and CDR2 are DFQATT and SNEGSKA (reference sequence). V trimming: 2 bases; J trimming: 7 bases; junction bases outside the gene matches: 5. Here the CDR3 DNA reads TGCAGTGCTAGATGGGACAGGGTTATTGAAAAACTGTTTTTT. Protein product: CSARWDRVIEKLFF.

This clonotype has only a few counts. This chain uses TRBV28 with TRBJ2-7; no clear D gene. From germline, CDR1 is MDHEN and CDR2 SYDVKM. The CDR3 contains 12 residues. With 4 bases removed from V and 5 bases from J, the gap between germline ends came to 9 bases. The CDR3, as DNA: TGTGCCAGCAGTTCTGGGTGGCACGAGCAGTACTTC. It codes for CASSSGWHEQYF. Variable domain in full (rest from reference TRBV28 and TRBJ2-7): DVKVTQSSRYLVKRTGEKVFLECVQDMDHENMFWYRQDPGLGLRLIYFSYDVKMKEKGDIPEGYSVSREKKERFSLILESASTNQTSMYLCASSSGWHEQYFGPGTRLTVT.

Only a few counts were recorded for this clonotype. The chain employs TRBV4-1 and TRBJ2-3; perhaps TRBD1 as D (6 bases). Trimming took 5 bases from V and 2 from J, leaving 11 bases between them. The CDR3 has 14 residues. The germline gives CDR1 MGHRA, CDR2 YSYEKL. The CDR3 nucleotides are TGCGCCAGCAGCTTCGACAGGACCACAGATACGCAGTATTTT. Protein product: CASSFDRTTDTQYF.

The chain employs TRBV12-3 or TRBV12-4 and TRBJ1-1; TRBD1 matches 9 bases. The CDR3 totals 14 residues. J was trimmed by 5 bases and V by 4 bases; bases with no gene match: 5. Written as DNA, the CDR3 is TGTGCCAGCAGTTCGGGACAGGGAAAGACTGAAGCTTTCTTT. Translating it yields CASSSGQGKTEAFF.

CDR3 sequence (DNA): TGTGCCAGCAGCTTAGCGCTGCAGTCTAGCGGGAGGATGAATGAGCAGTTCTTC. The encoded protein is CASSLALQSSGRMNEQFF. The chain employs TRBV11-1 and TRBJ2-1; 11 bases match TRBD2. The CDR3 is 18 amino acids. Germline V lookup: CDR1 SGHAT, CDR2 FQDESV (reference sequence). Unmatched junction bases numbered 11, after V lost 0 bases and J lost 7 bases. Variable domain in full (rest from reference TRBV11-1 and TRBJ2-1): EAEVAQSPRYKITEKSQAVAFWCDPISGHATLYWYRQILGQGPELLVQFQDESVVDDSQLPKDRFSAERLKGVDSTLKIQPAELGDSAMYLCASSLALQSSGRMNEQFFGPGTRLTVL.

This chain connects TRBV4-1 to TRBJ1-2, with D unclear. CDR3 size: 14 residues. Trimming shortened V by 3 bases and J by 2 bases, and 10 bases separated the two germline ends. CDR1 and CDR2 from the germline V gene are MGHRA and YSYEKL. CDR3 bases: TGCGCCAGCAGCCAGGGCAGCAGGAACTATGGCTACACCTTC. Protein sequence: CASSQGSRNYGYTF.

The chain employs TRBV10-3 and TRBJ2-1; D may match TRBD1 or TRBD2 (5 bases each). The CDR3 is made up of 12 amino acids. Germline CDR1 reads ENHRY; CDR2 reads SYGVKD. The germline V and J ends were trimmed by 6 bases and 10 bases, with 13 bases remaining between them. The CDR3 is CAISQSGTEQFF. Written as DNA, the CDR3 is TGTGCCATCAGCCAGTCCGGGACGGAGCAGTTCTTC.

The chain recombines TRBV5-5 with TRBJ2-5; no reliable D call. Trimming shortened V by 4 bases and J by 5 bases, and 9 bases separated the two germline ends. The germline CDR1 and CDR2 sequences are SGHKS and YYEKEE (reference sequence). CDR3 size: 12 residues. The CDR3 DNA reads as TGTGCCAGCAGCCGAATTAGGGAGACCCAGTACTTC. It specifies CASSRIRETQYF.

The rearrangement uses TRBV5-1 and TRBJ2-5; D gene uncertain. The length of the CDR3 is 13 residues. The germline gives CDR1 SGHRS, CDR2 YFSETQ. V was cut by 4 bases and J by 0 bases, with 7 bases left in between. In DNA form, the CDR3 reads TGCGCCAGCAGCAGTTCCTACCAAGAGACCCAGTACTTC. This sequence encodes CASSSSYQETQYF.

This clonotype was counted only a few times. This sequence joins TRBV29-1 and TRBJ2-2, with TRBD1 matching over 11 bases. Germline V CDR1 and CDR2: SQVTM, ANQGSEA. The CDR3 runs to 15 residues. V shed 6 bases and J 4 bases; nucleotides not matched to a gene: 7. CDR3 protein: CSVVTGTGGTGELFF. As DNA, the CDR3 is TGCAGCGTCGTAACCGGGACAGGGGGCACCGGGGAGCTGTTTTTT.

The sample holds a few counts of this clonotype. The CDR3: CSARDPHPGGIGTGELFF. DNA for the CDR3: TGCAGTGCTAGAGATCCTCACCCCGGGGGTATAGGCACCGGGGAGCTGTTTTTT. V gene TRBV20-1 combines with J gene TRBJ2-2; TRBD2 is a possible D gene (6 bases). This CDR3 has 18 residues. Between the trimmed V and J ends, which lost 0 bases and 4 bases, there was a span of 21 bases. Germline assignment: CDR1 DFQATT and CDR2 SNEGSKA (reference sequence).

The V call is TRBV4-1, the J call TRBJ2-3, with 12 bases aligning to TRBD2. The CDR3 loop spans 19 amino acids. Germline assignment: CDR1 MGHRA and CDR2 YSYEKL. The V segment lost 1 base and the J segment 4 bases; nucleotides outside the gene matches: 12. The CDR3 region is CASSQGQPRLAGVADTQYF. The CDR3 DNA sequence: TGCGCCAGCAGCCAAGGCCAGCCACGACTAGCGGGAGTTGCAGATACGCAGTATTTT.

This sequence joins TRBV3-1 and TRBJ2-6, with 9 bases matching TRBD2. CDR3 length: 18 residues. The V gene's germline CDR1 is LGHDT and CDR2 YNNKEL (reference sequence). After removal of 4 bases from V and 2 bases from J, the junction contained 9 bases not matched to a gene. For the CDR3, the DNA is TGTGCCAGCAGCCCGGTGGGCGGGAGGGCCCCTGGGGCCAACGTCCTGACTTTC. Its translation: CASSPVGGRAPGANVLTF.

This clonotype turned up a few times. This chain joins TRBV4-1 and TRBJ2-1; the match to TRBD1 covers 10 bases. Germline lookup yields CDR1 MGHRA and CDR2 YSYEKL. The V segment lost 7 bases and the J segment 9 bases; nucleotides outside the gene matches: 21. The CDR3 spans 18 residues. In DNA form, the CDR3 reads TGCGCCAGCACCCCAATTAAACACCGGGACAGGGGAGTCCTTGAGCAGTTCTTC. Translating gives CASTPIKHRDRGVLEQFF.

This clonotype was seen more than once but under ten times. A read error may produce the germline difference seen at one junction end. V gene TRBV27 combines with J gene TRBJ2-7, with TRBD1 as a possible D gene (5 bases). CDR3 length equals 12 residues. Germline values: CDR1 MNHEY, CDR2 SMNVEV (reference sequence). In DNA form, the CDR3 reads TGTGCCAGCAGTTTTAGACAGCTCGGTATATCCTTC. It specifies CASSFRQLGISF.

This chain connects TRBV5-1 to TRBJ1-4; TRBD1 aligns across 7 bases. From germline, CDR1 is SGHRS and CDR2 YFSETQ. J lost 9 bases, V lost 2 bases, and 7 bases had no gene match. The CDR3 consists of 14 residues. The CDR3 is CASSFTGADQKLFF. The CDR3 coding sequence is TGCGCCAGCAGCTTTACAGGGGCGGATCAAAAACTGTTTTTT.

This chain uses TRBV21-1 with TRBJ2-6; the table's TRBD1 call for D was not verified on the DNA. TRBV21-1 is noted as a pseudogene. The CDR3 is made up of 19 amino acids. CDR3 sequence: CASSTGQGAGYSGANVLTF. CDR3 sequence (DNA): TGTGCCAGCAGCACGGGACAAGGCGCGGGTTACTCTGGGGCCAACGTCCTGACTTTC.

CDR3 DNA: TGTGCCAGCAGCCTCAGACTAGCGGGAGGGGCACTTCCCTACAATGAGCAGTTCTTC. Encoded protein: CASSLRLAGGALPYNEQFF. This chain joins TRBV4-2 and TRBJ2-1; 14 bases agree with TRBD2. V shed 4 bases and J 2 bases; nucleotides not matched to a gene: 10. This CDR3 has 19 residues. Germline V gene sequence: CDR1 LGHNA, CDR2 YNFKEQ.

The V call is TRBV5-6, the J call TRBJ1-2, with D perhaps TRBD1 (5 bases). Germline CDR1 SGHDT, CDR2 YYEEEE. CDR3 size: 16 residues. Trimming left V 1 base short and J 4 bases short, with 17 bases between. In nucleotides, the CDR3 is TGTGCCAGCAGCTTGTCTAGAACAGGAGATTTCTATGGCTACACCTTC. Residues: CASSLSRTGDFYGYTF. Looking up the rest from reference TRBV5-6 and TRBJ1-2 gives the full variable domain: DAGVTQSPTHLIKTRGQQVTLRCSPKSGHDTVSWYQQALGQGPQFIFQYYEEEERQRGNFPDRFSGHQFPNYSSELNVNALLLGDSALYLCASSLSRTGDFYGYTFGSGTRLTVV.